The entry that follows covers one T cell receptor (beta chain) sequence. The antigen is not known. This sample is part of a study of shared clonotypes between healthy human individuals. TCRdb keeps only in-frame clones here, not all; method: immunoSEQ multiplex PCR. The sample comprises about 580,000 clones, roughly 98% of which are singletons, and approximately 0.3% rests with the top ten. Trimming took 0 bases from V and 0 from J, leaving 10 bases between them. The CDR3 has 15 amino acids. The germline gives CDR1 SGDLS, CDR2 YYNGEE. Naive CD8 cells, CD45RO-negative and positively selected for CCR7, excluded terminally differentiated effector memory CD45RA+ cells. Study-wide findings and caveats: Represented genetic and exposure-history diversity was restricted by having few donors.

The V and J genes are TRBV9 and TRBJ2-7, with D perhaps matching TRBD2 (6 bases). The TCR was taken from a man under 40 in good health. The sequencing sample was made of naive CD8+ T cells sorted from blood. This CDR3 reads CASSVVGGSSYEQYF. In nucleotides, the CDR3 is TGTGCCAGCAGCGTAGTTGGGGGGAGCTCCTACGAGCAGTACTTC.